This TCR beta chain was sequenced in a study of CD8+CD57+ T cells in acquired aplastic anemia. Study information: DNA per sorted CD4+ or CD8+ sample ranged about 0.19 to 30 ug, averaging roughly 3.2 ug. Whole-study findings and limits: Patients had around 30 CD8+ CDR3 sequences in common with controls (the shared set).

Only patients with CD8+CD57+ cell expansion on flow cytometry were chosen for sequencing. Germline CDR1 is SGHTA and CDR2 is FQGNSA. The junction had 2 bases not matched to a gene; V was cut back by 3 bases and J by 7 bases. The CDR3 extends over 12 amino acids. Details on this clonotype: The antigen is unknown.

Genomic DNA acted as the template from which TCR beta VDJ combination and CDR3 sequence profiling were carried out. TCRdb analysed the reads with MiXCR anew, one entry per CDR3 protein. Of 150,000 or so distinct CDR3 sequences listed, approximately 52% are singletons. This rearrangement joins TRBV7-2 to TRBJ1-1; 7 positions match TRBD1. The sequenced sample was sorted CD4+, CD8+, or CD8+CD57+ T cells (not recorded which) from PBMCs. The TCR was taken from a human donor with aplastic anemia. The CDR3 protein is CASSFRDSEAFF. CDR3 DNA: TGTGCCAGCAGCTTTAGGGACAGTGAAGCTTTCTTT.